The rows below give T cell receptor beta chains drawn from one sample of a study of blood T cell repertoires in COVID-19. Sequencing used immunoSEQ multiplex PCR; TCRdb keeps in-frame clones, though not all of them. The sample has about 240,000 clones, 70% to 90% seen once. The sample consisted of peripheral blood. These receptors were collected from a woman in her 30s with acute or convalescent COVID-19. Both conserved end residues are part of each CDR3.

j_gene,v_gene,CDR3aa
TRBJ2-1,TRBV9,CASSARLAHNEQFF
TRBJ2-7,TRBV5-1,CASAGTSGSYEQYF
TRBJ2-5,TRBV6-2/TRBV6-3,CASSSQTSGRETQYF
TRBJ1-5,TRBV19,CASSIGRAVNQPQHF
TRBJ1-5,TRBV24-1,CATSGQGDQPQHF
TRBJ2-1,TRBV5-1,CASDGGSSYNEQFF
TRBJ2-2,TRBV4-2,CASSQVSSAGELFF
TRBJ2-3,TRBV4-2,CASSQGRIAGADTQYF
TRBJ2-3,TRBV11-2,CASSMGAGVADTQYF
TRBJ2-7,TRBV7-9,CASSGGQVSSYEQYF
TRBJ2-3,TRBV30,CAWSRGSTDTQYF
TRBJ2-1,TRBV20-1,CSASGQGSYNEQFF
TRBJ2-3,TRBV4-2,CASSQEGARASGSADTQYF
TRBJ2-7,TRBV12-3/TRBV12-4,CASRRQVTYEQYF
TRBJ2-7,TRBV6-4,CASNLREQSEQYF
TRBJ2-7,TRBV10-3,CAISVTGGYEQYF
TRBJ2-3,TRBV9,CASSPLTRLVPPDTQYF
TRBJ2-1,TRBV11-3,CASSLVGSGGRNEQFF
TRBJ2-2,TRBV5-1,CASSATSLRGTGELFF
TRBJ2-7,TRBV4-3,CASSQNPGTASYEQYF
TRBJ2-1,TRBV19,CASSLGLRNEQFF
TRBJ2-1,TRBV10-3,CAISVGLDNEQFF
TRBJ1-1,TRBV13,CASSEQGLNTEAFF
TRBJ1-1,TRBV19,CASSIQTGVNTEAFF
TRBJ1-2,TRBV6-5,CASSYGQRYGYTF
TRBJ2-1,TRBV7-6,CASSTRTSGINEQFF
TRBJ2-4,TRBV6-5,CASRGTDLAKNIQYF
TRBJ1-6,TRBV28,CASSLLRQASPLHF
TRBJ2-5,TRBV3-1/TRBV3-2,CASSRDSWETQYF
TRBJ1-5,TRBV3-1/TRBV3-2,CASSQDSAVYQPQHF
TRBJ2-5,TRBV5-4,CASKLAGAETQYF
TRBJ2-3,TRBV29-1,CSVDLAGVGSDTQYF
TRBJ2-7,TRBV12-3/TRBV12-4,CASSQGAYEQYF
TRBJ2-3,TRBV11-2,CASSQQRGSTDTQYF
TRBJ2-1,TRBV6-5,CASSYLGLPKHNEQFF
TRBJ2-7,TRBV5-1,CASSIAGGVIGEQYF
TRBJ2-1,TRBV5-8,CASSLSQYNEQFF
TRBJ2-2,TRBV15,CATSRRTGTSPGELFF
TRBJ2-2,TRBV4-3,CASSHEAGLGTGELFF
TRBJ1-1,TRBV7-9,CASSLDLGGAEAFF
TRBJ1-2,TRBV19,CASSVQGAVGYTF
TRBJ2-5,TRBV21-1,CASSKGPSGQETQYF
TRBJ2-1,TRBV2,CASSSSSGAVSYNEQFF
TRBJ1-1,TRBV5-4,CASSLSPSGVTEAFF
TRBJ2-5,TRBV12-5,CASALDRGLQETQYF
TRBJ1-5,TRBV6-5,CASQMTGGIQPQHF
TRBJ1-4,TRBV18,CASSPGQTNEKLFF
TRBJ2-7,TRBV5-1,CASSAPKTGQTYEQYF
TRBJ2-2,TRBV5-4,CASSLATVAGELFF
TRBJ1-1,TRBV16,CASSLGEGGNTEAFF
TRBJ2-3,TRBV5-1,CASSMGQGALDTQYF
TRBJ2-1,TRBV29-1,CSVDGTSGGYNEQFF
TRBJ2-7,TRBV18,CASSGTAYEQYF
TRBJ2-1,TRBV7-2,CASSSAGTLKYNEQFF
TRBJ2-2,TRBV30,CAWSEASYPGELFF
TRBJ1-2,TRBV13,CASSTQWEGGSNYGYTF